One and the same sample provided the 8 T cell receptor beta chains below, sequenced in a study of blood T cell repertoires in COVID-19. Only in-frame clones appear in the TCRdb table, and some are missing; sequencing was by immunoSEQ multiplex PCR. The repertoire consists of 150,000 to 200,000 clones, with approximately 80% occurring once and the leading ten covering roughly 13%. Sequencing was performed on PBMCs or T cells enriched from blood (not recorded which). The receptors come from an older woman who had recovered from COVID-19.

The rearrangement joins TRBV3-1 (or the pseudogene TRBV3-2) to TRBJ1-4, with TRBD1 as a possible D gene (5 bases). Germline assignment: CDR1 LGHDT and CDR2 YNNKEL (reference sequence). V lost 2 bases and J lost 0, with 13 bases in between. This CDR3 has 17 amino acids. The DNA for the CDR3 is TGTGCCAGCAGCCAACTGGGGACTTATGCAACTAATGAAAAACTGTTTTTT. It is translated as CASSQLGTYATNEKLFF.

This chain links TRBV7-8 with TRBJ2-3; TRBD2 is a possible D gene (5 bases). Looked up from germline, CDR1 is SGHVS and CDR2 is FQNEAQ. This CDR3 contains 15 residues. V lost 3 bases and J 2 bases, leaving 12 bases between the germline ends. CDR3 sequence: CASSFKWTSTDTQYF. In DNA, the CDR3 is TGTGCCAGCAGCTTTAAATGGACTTCCACAGATACGCAGTATTTT.

The rearrangement joins TRBV27 to TRBJ1-6, with a possible D match to TRBD1 (5 bases). V was shortened by 9 bases and J by 9 bases, with 12 bases between the two germline ends. Germline assignment: CDR1 MNHEY and CDR2 SMNVEV (reference sequence). CDR3 length equals 12 residues. The CDR3 sequence is CASRRGSSPLHF. DNA for the CDR3: TGTGCCAGTCGGAGGGGTAGTTCACCCCTCCACTTT.

This clone was picked up a small number of times. J is TRBJ1-2 and V is TRBV5-1, with 10 bases fitting TRBD1. V lost 4 bases, J lost 3 bases, and 6 bases stayed unmatched. This CDR3 region has 15 residues. Germline CDR1 SGHRS, CDR2 YFSETQ. This CDR3 reads CASSVDRGLDYGYTF. The CDR3 DNA is TGCGCCAGCAGCGTTGACAGGGGGCTAGACTATGGCTACACCTTC.

The CDR3 is CASSPLASGSTDTQYF. The CDR3 DNA sequence: TGTGCCAGCAGCCCCCTGGCCAGCGGTAGCACAGATACGCAGTATTTT. The chain combines TRBV7-8 with TRBJ2-3; tentatively, D is TRBD2 (5 bases). Germline CDR1 is SGHVS and CDR2 is FQNEAQ. CDR3 length: 16 residues. V lost 5 bases to trimming and J lost 0 bases, with 15 bases between them. The whole variable domain, filled in from reference TRBV7-8 and TRBJ2-3, reads GAGVSQSPRYKVAKRGQDVALRCDPISGHVSLFWYQQALGQGPEFLTYFQNEAQLDKSGLPSDRFFAERPEGSVSTLKIQRTQQEDSAVYLCASSPLASGSTDTQYFGPGTRLTVL.

The chain carries TRBV15 and TRBJ1-2; D gene uncertain. This CDR3 has 13 amino acids. V was trimmed by 0 bases and J by 2 bases, leaving 4 bases between them. Germline V gives CDR1 LNHNV, CDR2 YYDKDF (reference sequence). This chain's CDR3 is CATSRDSNYGYTF. The CDR3 region has the DNA TGTGCCACCAGCAGAGACTCCAACTATGGCTACACCTTC.

The chain is built from TRBV7-9 and TRBJ2-1, with 10 nucleotides matching TRBD1. The germline V gene encodes CDR1 SEHNR and CDR2 FQNEAQ (reference sequence). V was clipped by 5 bases and J by 1 base; unmatched bases: 8. The CDR3 totals 17 residues. The CDR3 coding sequence is TGTGCCAGCAGCCAAGGGACAGGGGAAGGGTCCTACAATGAGCAGTTCTTC. Its protein is CASSQGTGEGSYNEQFF.

The chain's CDR3 is CASSEQGRGELFF. CDR3 bases: TGTGCCAGCAGTGAACAGGGCCGCGGGGAGCTGTTTTTT. This rearrangement joins TRBV2 to TRBJ2-2; possibly TRBD1 for D (5 bases). The germline V gene encodes CDR1 SNHLY and CDR2 FYNNEI. V dropped 2 bases and J dropped 7 bases, with 8 bases sitting between them. This CDR3 comprises 13 residues.